The source of this T cell receptor (beta chain) is a study of T-cell reconstitution after alpha-beta-depleted transplantation in children. The table lists this clonotype with a few counts. Its matching antigen is unknown. General study points: By one year post-transplant, T-cell counts and diversity largely arose from T cells that were newly produced.

A library of TCRbeta sequences, prepared with unique molecular identifiers, was generated. MiXCR, applied by TCRdb to the PCR reads, yields one record per CDR3 protein. The sample holds about 610,000 distinct CDR3 sequences, over 25% seen once. The sample here was PBMCs, taken before TCRalphabeta/CD19-depleted stem cell transplant. The sequence came from a boy in the first two years of life with Wiskott-Aldrich syndrome, due to receive a stem cell transplant.

The CDR3 nucleotides read TGTGCCAGCAGTCCACTAGAAAGTGGCTACGAGCAGTACTTC. Its translation: CASSPLESGYEQYF. The rearrangement joins TRBV28 to TRBJ2-7, with D possibly being TRBD2 (5 bases). Germline V gene data show CDR1 as MDHEN and CDR2 as SYDVKM. CDR3 length: 14 amino acids. Trimming took off 5 bases at V and 3 bases at J, with 14 bases between the two ends.